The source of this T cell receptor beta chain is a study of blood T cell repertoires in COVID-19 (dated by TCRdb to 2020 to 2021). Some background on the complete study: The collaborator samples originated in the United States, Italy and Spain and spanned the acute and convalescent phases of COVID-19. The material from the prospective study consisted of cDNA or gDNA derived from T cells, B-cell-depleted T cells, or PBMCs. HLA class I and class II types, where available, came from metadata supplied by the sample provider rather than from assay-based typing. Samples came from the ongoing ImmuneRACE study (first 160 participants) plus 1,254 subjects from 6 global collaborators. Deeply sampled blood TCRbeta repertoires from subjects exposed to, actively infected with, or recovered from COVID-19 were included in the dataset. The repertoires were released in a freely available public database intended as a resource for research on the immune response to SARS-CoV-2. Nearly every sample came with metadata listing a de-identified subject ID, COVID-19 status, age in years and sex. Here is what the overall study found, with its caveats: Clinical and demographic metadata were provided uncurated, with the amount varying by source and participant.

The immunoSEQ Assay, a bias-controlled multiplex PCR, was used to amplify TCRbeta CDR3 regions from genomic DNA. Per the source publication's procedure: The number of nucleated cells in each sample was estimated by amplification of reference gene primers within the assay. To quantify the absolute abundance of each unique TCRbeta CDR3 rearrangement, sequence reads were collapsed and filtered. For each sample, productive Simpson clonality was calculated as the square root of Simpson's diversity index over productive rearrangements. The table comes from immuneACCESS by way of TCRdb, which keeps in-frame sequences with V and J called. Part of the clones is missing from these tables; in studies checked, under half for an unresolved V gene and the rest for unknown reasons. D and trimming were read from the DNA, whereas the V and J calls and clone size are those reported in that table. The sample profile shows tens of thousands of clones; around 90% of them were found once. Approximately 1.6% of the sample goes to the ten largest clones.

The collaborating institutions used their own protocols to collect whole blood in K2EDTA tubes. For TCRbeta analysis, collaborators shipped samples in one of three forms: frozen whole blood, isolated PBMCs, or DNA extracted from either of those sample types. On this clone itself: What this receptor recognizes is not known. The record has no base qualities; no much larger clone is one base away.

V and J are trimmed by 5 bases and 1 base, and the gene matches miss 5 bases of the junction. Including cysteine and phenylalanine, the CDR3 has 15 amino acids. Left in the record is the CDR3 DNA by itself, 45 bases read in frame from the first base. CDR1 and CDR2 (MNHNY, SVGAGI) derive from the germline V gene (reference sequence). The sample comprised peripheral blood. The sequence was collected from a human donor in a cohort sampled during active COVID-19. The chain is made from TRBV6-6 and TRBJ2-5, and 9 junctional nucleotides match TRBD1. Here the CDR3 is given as CASSQRQGGQETQYF. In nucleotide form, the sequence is TGTGCCAGCAGTCAGAGACAGGGGGGCCAAGAGACCCAGTACTTC.